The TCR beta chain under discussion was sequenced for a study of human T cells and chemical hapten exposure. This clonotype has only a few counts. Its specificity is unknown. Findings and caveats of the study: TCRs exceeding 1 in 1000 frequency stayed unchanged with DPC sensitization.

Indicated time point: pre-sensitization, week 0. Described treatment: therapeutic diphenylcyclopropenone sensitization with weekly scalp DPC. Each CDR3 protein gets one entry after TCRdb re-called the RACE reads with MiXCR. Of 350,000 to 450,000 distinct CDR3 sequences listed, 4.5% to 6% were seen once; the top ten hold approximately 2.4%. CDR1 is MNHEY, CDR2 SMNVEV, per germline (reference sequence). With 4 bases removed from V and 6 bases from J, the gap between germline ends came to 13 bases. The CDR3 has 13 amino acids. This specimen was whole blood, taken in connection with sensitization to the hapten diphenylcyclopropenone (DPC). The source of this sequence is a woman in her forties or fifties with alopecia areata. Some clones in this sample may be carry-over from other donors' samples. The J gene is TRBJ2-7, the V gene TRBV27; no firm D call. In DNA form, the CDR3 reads TGTGCCAGCAGTTACAATAGTTGGAGCGAGCAGTACTTC. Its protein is CASSYNSWSEQYF.